These 2 T cell receptor beta chains were sequenced from one sample in a study of blood T cell repertoires in COVID-19. Libraries were prepared by immunoSEQ multiplex PCR; TCRdb keeps only in-frame clonotypes and omits some of them. The top ten hold almost 0.9% of the sample, which has 90,000 to 150,000 clones, around 88% seen once. Sequenced: peripheral blood. Receptors originate from a woman aged 45-59 years with active or convalescent COVID-19.

This clone occurred a few times. The V call is TRBV15, the J call TRBJ2-1; D is possibly TRBD2 (5 bases). Germline V gene data show CDR1 as LNHNV and CDR2 as YYDKDF (reference sequence). This CDR3 is 14 amino acids long. Trimming took 0 bases from V and 6 from J, leaving 9 bases between them. The CDR3 sequence: CATSRESSPNEQFF. The DNA of the CDR3 is TGTGCCACCAGCAGAGAGTCTAGCCCCAATGAGCAGTTCTTC.

CDR3 in amino acids: CASRPRDSLYEQYF. The CDR3 bases are TGTGCCAGCAGGCCCCGGGACAGTCTCTACGAGCAGTACTTC. The chain joins TRBV6-6 to TRBJ2-7; 7 bases are shared with TRBD1. The CDR3 runs 14 residues. The V gene's germline CDR1 is MNHNY and CDR2 SVGAGI (reference sequence). With V trimmed by 6 bases and J by 3 bases, 8 bases remained unmatched.